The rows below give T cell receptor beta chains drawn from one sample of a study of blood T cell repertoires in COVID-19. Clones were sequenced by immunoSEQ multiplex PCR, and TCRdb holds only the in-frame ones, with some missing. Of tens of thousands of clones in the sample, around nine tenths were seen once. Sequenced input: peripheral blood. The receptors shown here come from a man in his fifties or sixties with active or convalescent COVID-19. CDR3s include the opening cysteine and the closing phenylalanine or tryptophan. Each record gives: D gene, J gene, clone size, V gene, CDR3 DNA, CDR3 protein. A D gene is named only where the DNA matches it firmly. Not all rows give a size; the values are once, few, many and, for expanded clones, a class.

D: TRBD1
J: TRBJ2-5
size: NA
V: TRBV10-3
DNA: TGTGCCATCAGTGAGTCGCGAGGGGGCGCGAACCAAGAGACCCAGTACTTC
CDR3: CAISESRGGANQETQYF

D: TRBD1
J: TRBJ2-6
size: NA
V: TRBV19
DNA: TGTGCCAGTAGGGACAGGGGCCGCTCTGGGGCCAACGTCCTGACTTTC
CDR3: CASRDRGRSGANVLTF

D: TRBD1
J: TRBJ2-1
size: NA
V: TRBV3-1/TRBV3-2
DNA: TGTGCCAGCAGCCCAAGTCGGACAGGGGAGAACAATGAGCAGTTCTTC
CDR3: CASSPSRTGENNEQFF

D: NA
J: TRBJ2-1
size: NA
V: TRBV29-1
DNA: TGCAGCGTCCGGCGGGGCGCAATGGAGCAGTTCTTC
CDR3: CSVRRGAMEQFF

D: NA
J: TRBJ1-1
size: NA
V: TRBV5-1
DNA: TGCGCCAGCACTATACAGGGAAACACTGAAGCTTTCTTT
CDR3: CASTIQGNTEAFF

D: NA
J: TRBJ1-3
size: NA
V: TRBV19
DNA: TGTGCCAGTAGCAAGACAGCTCCTGGAAACACCATATATTTT
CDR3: CASSKTAPGNTIYF

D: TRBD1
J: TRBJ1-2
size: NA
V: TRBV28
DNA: TGTGCCAGCCGTGTGGGGTGGGGACAGGGTGGTGGCTACACCTTC
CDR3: CASRVGWGQGGGYTF

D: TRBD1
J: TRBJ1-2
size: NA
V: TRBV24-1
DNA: TGTGCCACCAGTTACGAGACAGGGGGCGTTGGCTATGGCTACACCTTC
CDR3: CATSYETGGVGYGYTF

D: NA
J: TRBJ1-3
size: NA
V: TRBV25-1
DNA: TGTGCCAGTTCGGACACCAGCTCTGGAAACACCATATATTTT
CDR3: CASSDTSSGNTIYF

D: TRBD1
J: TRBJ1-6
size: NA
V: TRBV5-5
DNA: TGTGCCAGCAGCTTGTTAACAGGGGGGTATAATTCACCCCTCCACTTT
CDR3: CASSLLTGGYNSPLHF

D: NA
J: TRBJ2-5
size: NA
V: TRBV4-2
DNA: TGTGCCAGCAGCGAGGCGGCGGGGGCTCAGGAGACCCAGTACTTC
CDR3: CASSEAAGAQETQYF

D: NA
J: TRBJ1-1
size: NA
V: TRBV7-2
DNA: TGTGCCAGCAGCCCCACTATTTACCCTGAAGCTTTCTTT
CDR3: CASSPTIYPEAFF

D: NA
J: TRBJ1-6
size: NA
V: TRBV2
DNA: TGTGCCAGCATTACGGAGGGGGAGGGCCAGTCACCCCTCCACTTT
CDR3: CASITEGEGQSPLHF

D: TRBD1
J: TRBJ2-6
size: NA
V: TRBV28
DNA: TGTGCCAGCAGCGGGGCGACAGGGAGTTATTCTGGGGCCAACGTCCTGACTTTC
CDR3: CASSGATGSYSGANVLTF

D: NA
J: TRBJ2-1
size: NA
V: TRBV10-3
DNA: TGTGCCATCAGGGATAGGGGCCTCTCCTACAATGAGCAGTTCTTC
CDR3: CAIRDRGLSYNEQFF

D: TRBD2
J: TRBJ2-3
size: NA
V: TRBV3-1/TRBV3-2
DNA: TGTGCCAGCAGCCCGCGGGGGTCTAGCACAGATACGCAGTATTTT
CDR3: CASSPRGSSTDTQYF

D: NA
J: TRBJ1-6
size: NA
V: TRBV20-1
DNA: TGCAGTGCTGGTGGGCCTCCCGATTCACCCCTCCACTTT
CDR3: CSAGGPPDSPLHF

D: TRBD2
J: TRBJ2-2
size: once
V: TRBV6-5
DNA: TGTGCCACCCTAGCGGGGCAGAACACCGGGGAGCTGTTTTTT
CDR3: CATLAGQNTGELFF

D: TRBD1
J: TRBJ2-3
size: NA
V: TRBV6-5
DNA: TGTGCCAGCAGGTTACAGGGGGGCACAGATACGCAGTATTTT
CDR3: CASRLQGGTDTQYF

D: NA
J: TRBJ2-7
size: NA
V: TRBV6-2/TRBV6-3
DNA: TGTGCCAGCAGTTACTCTGGGGGGTCGACCTACGAGCAGTACTTC
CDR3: CASSYSGGSTYEQYF

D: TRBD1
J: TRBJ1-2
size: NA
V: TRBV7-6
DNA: TGTGCCAGCAGCTTCGGGACAGGGGGGGACTATGGCTACACCTTC
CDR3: CASSFGTGGDYGYTF

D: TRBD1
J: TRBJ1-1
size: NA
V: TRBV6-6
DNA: TGTGCCAGCAACACGAACCGAGGGGGCCCTAAATCAGCTTTCTTT
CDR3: CASNTNRGGPKSAFF

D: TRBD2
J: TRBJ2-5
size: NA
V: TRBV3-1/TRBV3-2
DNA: TGTGCCAGCAGCCAATCGGGGACTAGCGGGGGGAAGGAGACCCAGTACTTC
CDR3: CASSQSGTSGGKETQYF

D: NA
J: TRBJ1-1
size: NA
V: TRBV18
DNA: TGTGCCAGCTCACGGGGGGGCACTGAAGCTTTCTTT
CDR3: CASSRGGTEAFF

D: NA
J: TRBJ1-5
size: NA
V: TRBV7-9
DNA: TGTGCCAGCAGCTTCGGAGGGCCCCAGCATTTT
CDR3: CASSFGGPQHF

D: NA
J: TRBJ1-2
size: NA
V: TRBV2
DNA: TGTGCCAGCAGTCAACGACAGAACTATGGCTACACCTTC
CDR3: CASSQRQNYGYTF

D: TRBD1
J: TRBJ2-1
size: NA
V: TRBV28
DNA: TGTGCCAGCAGTCGTCCCGGGACAGGGGCTAGGAATGAGCAGTTCTTC
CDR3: CASSRPGTGARNEQFF

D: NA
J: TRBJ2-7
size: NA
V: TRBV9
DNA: TGTGCCAGCAGCGTAGCACAGGGTAGCTACGAGCAGTACTTC
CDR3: CASSVAQGSYEQYF

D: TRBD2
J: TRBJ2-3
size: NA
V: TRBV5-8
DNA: TGTGCCAGCAGGGCCAGACTAGCGGGGGAGAGAGATACGCAGTATTTT
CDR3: CASRARLAGERDTQYF

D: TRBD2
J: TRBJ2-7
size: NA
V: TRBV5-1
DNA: TGCGCCAGCAGCAGTATAGCGGGGGCCTCCTACGAGCAGTACTTC
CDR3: CASSSIAGASYEQYF

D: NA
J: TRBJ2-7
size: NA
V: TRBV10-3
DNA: TGTGCCATCAGTGACAGGACCTACGAGCAGTACTTC
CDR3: CAISDRTYEQYF